This T cell receptor (beta chain) was recorded in a study of cytomegalovirus exposure and HLA in healthy donors (dated by TCRdb to 2016 to 2017). Broadly, across the study: The 650 to 750 repertoires of the first cohort and the 120 validation repertoires were produced on the same platform, according to a later analysis. To predict cytomegalovirus infection status, the study brought together high-throughput TCR immunosequencing, statistical association of individual TCRs with disease status, and machine learning. In addition to the first cohort of roughly 700 subjects, a separate validation cohort of about 120 different subjects was used. The aim of the study was to test whether cataloging public T cell receptors could identify signatures of past pathogen exposure.

The germline V gene specifies SGHTA as CDR1 and FQGNSA as CDR2. Spanning cysteine to phenylalanine, the CDR3 consists of 15 amino acids. Kept here is only the CDR3 DNA, which spans 45 bases and is read in frame from base 1. Trimming at the junction amounts to 1 base on V and 4 bases on J, and the germline ends lie 13 bases apart. Library method: the immunoSEQ multiplex PCR assay. The published analysis was carried out like this. To diagnose cytomegalovirus status from the catalog of TCR beta chain sequences, a statistical classification framework was built. TCRdb limited this immuneACCESS table to in-frame rearrangements with V and J called. A share of clones is missing; checked studies link under half to unresolved V genes, and the rest is unexplained. V and J calls and clone size are given by that table; D and trimming were obtained from the DNA. The sample table lists 200,000 to 300,000 clones, roughly 87% of them with a count of one. The ten largest account for around 12% of the sample.

The donors belonged to the validation cohort of over a hundred subjects, which was separate from the 666-subject first cohort. Points the paper makes about the study in general: A total of roughly 160 TCR beta chains were listed by the study as associated with cytomegalovirus. A later analysis had no HLA typing for the validation cohort, so co-occurrence there was scored across all 110 or so repertoires. The authors suggested that the approach could potentially be extended to other disease states and immunological phenotypes. In both the original and validation cohorts, the classifier was reported to diagnose cytomegalovirus status with high specificity and sensitivity. While some public TCRs were present in many individuals, most TCR sequences turned up only very rarely across donors. A later analysis found that TCRs clustered in the first cohort also tended to co-occur in the 120 validation repertoires, with approximately 95% of cluster scores above 0. In vitro tests confirmed that a few of the cytomegalovirus-associated TCR beta chains recognize cytomegalovirus antigens.

In this sample, this clone turned up once. It has no known antigen specificity. Base qualities are not at hand, and no much larger clone is one base apart. In this chain, TRBV7-2 is recombined with TRBJ1-1; D gene: possibly TRBD1, on 6 matching bases. The specimen was PBMCs. This TCR was sampled from a man between 18 and 35 years old in good health and CMV-seropositive. The DNA sequence is TGTGCCAGCAGCTTAGTAGGCGGGGGGGCCACTGAAGCTTTCTTT. The resulting protein is CASSLVGGGATEAFF.